This T cell receptor beta chain came from a study of blood T cell repertoires in COVID-19 (dated by TCRdb to the early 2020s). Background for the entire study: Samples from collaborators originated in the United States, Italy and Spain and spanned both the acute and convalescent phases of COVID-19. Deeply sampled blood TCRbeta repertoires from subjects exposed to, actively infected with, or recovered from COVID-19 were included in the dataset. HLA class I and class II types, where available, came from metadata supplied by the sample provider rather than from assay-based typing. Sample metadata almost always included a de-identified subject ID, COVID-19 status, age in years and sex. The material from the prospective study consisted of cDNA or gDNA derived from T cells, B-cell-depleted T cells, or PBMCs. Samples came from the ongoing ImmuneRACE study (first 160 participants) plus 1,254 subjects from 6 global collaborators. The repertoires were released in a freely available public database intended as a resource for research on the immune response to SARS-CoV-2.

The immunoSEQ Assay, a bias-controlled multiplex PCR, was used to amplify TCRbeta CDR3 regions from genomic DNA. Processing in the source paper ran as follows. The number of nucleated cells in each sample was estimated from the amplification of reference gene primers within the assay. To quantify the absolute abundance of each unique TCRbeta CDR3 rearrangement, sequence reads were collapsed and filtered. For each sample, productive Simpson clonality was calculated as the square root of Simpson's diversity index over productive rearrangements. TCRdb mirrors the immuneACCESS table, restricted to in-frame sequences. Some clones are absent from its copies; in checked studies, under half trace to an unresolved V gene, and the reason for the others is unknown. V and J calls and clone size are copied from that table; D and trimming were computed from the DNA. The sample table holds nearly 350,000 clones, of which about 90% were seen once. 1% of the sample is held by the ten biggest clonotypes.

With regard to this clone: Its antigen has not been determined. Qualities for individual bases were not recorded, and no much larger clone is one base off.

The study at large found these results: Clinical and demographic metadata were provided uncurated, with the amount varying by source and participant.

Participants in the prospective study were enrolled through a virtual design, were aged roughly 18 to 100 years, and lived in about two dozen United States geographic areas. Cohort assignment in the prospective study relied on participant-reported clinical history from a screening survey and a study questionnaire. ImmuneRACE Cohort 3 recovered participants were defined by two consecutive negative NP/OP PCR tests, healthcare professional clearance, or symptom resolution. Each participant in the prospective study had whole blood, serum and a nasopharyngeal or oropharyngeal swab collected by mobile phlebotomists. Over a 2-month period, participants in the prospective study had the option of providing additional blood draws and questionnaires. Before DNA extraction, prospective study blood samples were shipped either frozen or at room temperature. CDR1 and CDR2 were assigned from the germline V gene (reference sequence) as GTSNPN and SVGIG. After removal of 0 bases from V and 4 bases from J, the junction retains 4 bases not matched to a gene. Inclusive of the bounding cysteine and phenylalanine, the CDR3 is 14 residues long. Only CDR3 DNA remains: 42 bases, in frame from the first base.

The sequence joins TRBV30 to TRBJ1-2, and 8 bases in between align with TRBD1. The specimen was PBMCs or T cells enriched from blood (not recorded which). The clonotype originates from a woman aged 25 to 39 who had recovered from COVID-19. This receptor has the CDR3 CAWSVGGQVYGYTF. In nucleotide form, the sequence is TGTGCCTGGAGTGTAGGGGGACAGGTCTATGGCTACACCTTC.